This T cell receptor beta chain was sequenced during a study of blood T cells in healthy people across ages. Concerning this clonotype: What it recognizes is unknown.

Study-wide results and caveats: A strong correlation was seen between TCR beta diversity and naive T cell percentage.

The authors ran a second PCR of 7 to 11 cycles using a sample-barcoded 5' primer and a J-beta primer mix. Using its own MiXCR run on the 5' RACE reads, TCRdb lists one record per CDR3 protein. The sample shows hundreds of thousands of distinct CDR3 sequences, more than 45% of them seen only once. CDR3 size: 16 residues. Germline-derived CDR1 and CDR2 are MNHEY and SVGEGT. This clonotype originated in a young man in good health. Sequenced sample: blood. The rearrangement joins TRBV6-2 or TRBV6-3 to TRBJ2-7; 7 bases line up with TRBD2. The J call could be wrong; TRBJ2-4 is a better fit for the DNA end. The CDR3 sequence: CASNRDAGTNKNIQYF. CDR3 DNA: TGTGCCAGCAACCGGGATGCCGGGACTAACAAAAACATTCAGTACTTC.